This is a list of T cell receptor beta chains from one sample in a study of T cells in localized non-small cell lung cancer. Using immunoSEQ multiplex PCR, the repertoire was profiled, and TCRdb retains in-frame clones only, with some absent. The repertoire holds about 52,000 clones, with around 81% as singletons. This specimen consisted of PBMCs, obtained before any cancer treatment. These receptors all stem from a woman aged 40 to 75 with stage II lung adenocarcinoma. CDR3s include the opening cysteine and the closing phenylalanine or tryptophan. D genes are given only for firm matches. Size is stated for part of the rows, as once, few or many counts, or as a class when the clone is expanded.

j_call clone_size d_call v_call cdr3_aa cdr3_nt
TRBJ2-1 - TRBD2 TRBV29-1 CSVPPGGRLGEQFF TGCAGCGTCCCACCGGGGGGGCGGCTGGGTGAGCAGTTCTTC
TRBJ2-1 - - TRBV7-9 CASSPAVGDEQFF TGTGCCAGCAGCCCCGCCGTTGGGGATGAGCAGTTCTTC
TRBJ2-3 - - TRBV21-1 CASSKRPLWLSSSTDTQYF TGTGCCAGCAGCAAAAGGCCCCTATGGTTGAGTTCTAGCACAGATACGCAGTATTTT
TRBJ2-7 - - TRBV7-6 CASSNDQGDEQYF TGTGCCAGCAGCAACGACCAGGGTGACGAGCAGTACTTC
TRBJ2-2 - TRBD2 TRBV7-2 CASSPTGTTSTGELFF TGTGCCAGCAGCCCCACCGGGACTACCAGCACCGGGGAGCTGTTTTTT
TRBJ2-7 - - TRBV6-5 CASSRDRGTQYF TGTGCCAGCAGCCGTGACCGGGGAACACAGTACTTC
TRBJ1-2 - - TRBV11-2 CASSPGDFEGYTF TGTGCCAGTTCCCCAGGGGACTTTGAGGGCTACACCTTC
TRBJ1-6 - - TRBV9 CASSVEGNSPLHF TGTGCCAGCAGCGTAGAAGGGAATTCACCCCTCCACTTT
TRBJ1-5 - - TRBV5-1 CASSSYRDLKGNQPQHF TGCGCCAGCAGCTCATACCGGGACTTAAAGGGCAATCAGCCCCAGCATTTT
TRBJ1-2 - TRBD1 TRBV7-9 CASRMGQGVPTF TGTGCCAGCAGAATGGGACAGGGTGTTCCCACCTTC
TRBJ2-7 once - TRBV5-4 CASSLGGGGRREQYF TGTGCCAGCAGCTTGGGGGGAGGTGGGAGGAGGGAGCAGTACTTC
TRBJ2-7 - TRBD1 TRBV5-1 CASSDPTGGYPEQYF TGCGCCAGCAGCGATCCGACAGGGGGCTATCCCGAGCAGTACTTC
TRBJ2-4 medium-sized - TRBV4-2 CASSQDRASVAKNIQYF TGTGCCAGCAGCCAAGATAGGGCCTCGGTGGCCAAAAACATTCAGTACTTC
TRBJ1-2 few - TRBV5-1 CASSLRTAYGYTF TGCGCCAGCAGCTTGCGGACAGCTTATGGCTACACCTTC
TRBJ1-5 - - TRBV27 CASSLSSGPPTAQHF TGTGCCAGCAGTTTATCATCCGGGCCCCCGACGGCCCAGCATTTT
TRBJ1-1 once - TRBV18 CASSPEANTEAFF TGTGCCAGCTCACCGGAGGCGAACACTGAAGCTTTCTTT
TRBJ2-1 - - TRBV5-8 CASSPGVDEQFF TGTGCCAGCAGCCCAGGGGTTGATGAGCAGTTCTTC
TRBJ2-1 once TRBD1 TRBV9 CASSDRGYNEQFF TGTGCCAGCAGTGACAGGGGGTACAATGAGCAGTTCTTC
TRBJ1-5 few TRBD1 TRBV4-1 CASSQTRDSPRGNQPQHF TGCGCCAGCAGCCAGACTCGGGACAGCCCTCGTGGCAATCAGCCCCAGCATTTT
TRBJ1-4 - - TRBV7-9 CASSLALQGHEKLFF TGTGCCAGCAGCTTAGCGTTGCAGGGGCATGAAAAACTGTTTTTT
TRBJ1-4 - TRBD1 TRBV4-3 CASSQDVATGGASTNEKLFF TGCGCCAGCAGCCAAGATGTCGCTACAGGGGGCGCGTCAACTAATGAAAAACTGTTTTTT
TRBJ1-5 few TRBD1 TRBV5-1 CASSHRGTGNNQPQHF TGCGCCAGCAGCCACAGGGGGACAGGGAACAATCAGCCCCAGCATTTT
TRBJ2-7 - - TRBV6-6 CASSYDRLISYEQYF TGTGCCAGCAGTTACGACAGACTGATCTCCTACGAGCAGTACTTC
TRBJ1-1 few TRBD1 TRBV5-4 CASSPDRGPAHTEAFF TGTGCCAGCAGCCCCGACAGGGGGCCTGCTCACACTGAAGCTTTCTTT
TRBJ1-3 - - TRBV7-2 CASSALSGGGNTIYF TGTGCCAGCAGCGCGTTATCCGGCGGGGGAAACACCATATATTTT
TRBJ2-7 once TRBD2 TRBV19 CASSIPGTSGSYEQYF TGTGCCAGTAGTATCCCCGGGACTAGCGGGAGCTACGAGCAGTACTTC
TRBJ1-5 once - TRBV6-6 CASSYGNQPQHF TGTGCCAGCAGTTATGGCAATCAGCCCCAGCATTTT
TRBJ1-1 - TRBD1 TRBV10-3 CAIRTGMEAEAFF TGTGCCATCAGGACAGGGATGGAAGCTGAAGCTTTCTTT
TRBJ2-2 - - TRBV11-2 CASRSGPKSKNGELFF TGTGCCAGCAGGAGCGGGCCCAAGTCAAAAAACGGGGAGCTGTTTTTT
TRBJ2-7 few - TRBV5-5 CASSFESRALDEQYF TGTGCCAGCAGCTTTGAGAGCAGGGCTCTGGACGAGCAGTACTTC
TRBJ1-5 - - TRBV7-2 CASSLNPNQPQHF TGTGCCAGCAGCCTAAATCCTAATCAGCCCCAGCATTTT
TRBJ2-2 - TRBD1 TRBV18 CASSPGQGDTGELFF TGTGCCAGCTCCCCGGGACAGGGGGACACCGGGGAGCTGTTTTTT
TRBJ2-2 - - TRBV11-3 CASSSRDGTNTGELFF TGTGCCAGCAGCTCCCGGGACGGAACGAACACCGGGGAGCTGTTTTTT
TRBJ1-5 - - TRBV10-3 CAISEGWNQPQHF TGTGCCATCAGTGAGGGGTGGAATCAGCCCCAGCATTTT
TRBJ1-4 - - TRBV5-4 CASSLDGGNEKLFF TGTGCCAGCAGCTTGGATGGAGGGAATGAAAAACTGTTTTTT
TRBJ1-4 - TRBD1 TRBV5-1 CASSPGTGVEKLFF TGCGCCAGCAGCCCCGGGACAGGGGTGGAAAAACTGTTTTTT
TRBJ2-7 few TRBD1 TRBV11-3 CASGTGPGQGDGEQYF TGTGCCAGCGGAACGGGTCCGGGACAGGGGGATGGCGAGCAGTACTTC
TRBJ1-2 - TRBD1 TRBV4-2 CASSQTGTGGAGTNYGYTF TGTGCCAGCAGCCAAACCGGGACAGGGGGCGCCGGGACTAACTATGGCTACACCTTC
TRBJ1-3 - - TRBV5-1 CASSLSQSTSGNTIYF TGCGCCAGCAGCCTAAGTCAGTCCACCTCTGGAAACACCATATATTTT
TRBJ1-3 few - TRBV5-4 CASRPRNGNTIYF TGTGCCAGCAGGCCTCGGAACGGAAACACCATATATTTT
TRBJ1-4 - - TRBV27 CASAIATNEKLFF TGTGCCAGCGCCATAGCAACTAATGAAAAACTGTTTTTT
TRBJ1-4 - TRBD1 TRBV6-1 CARGQGSDNEKLFF TGTGCCAGGGGACAGGGGTCAGATAATGAAAAACTGTTTTTT
TRBJ1-5 - - TRBV28 CASSPGVLGNQPQHF TGTGCCAGCAGTCCTGGGGTCTTGGGCAATCAGCCCCAGCATTTT
TRBJ1-6 few - TRBV6-5 CASSYGNSPLHF TGTGCCAGCAGTTACGGGAATTCACCCCTCCACTTT
TRBJ1-5 - - TRBV18 CASSPRTTDHSNQPQHF TGTGCCAGCTCACCTCGGACGACAGACCATAGCAATCAGCCCCAGCATTTT
TRBJ2-7 - TRBD2 TRBV5-1 CASSLWGGSYEQYF TGCGCCAGCAGCTTATGGGGGGGTTCCTACGAGCAGTACTTC
TRBJ1-2 - - TRBV2 CASSEARGRARDGYTF TGTGCCAGCAGTGAAGCGCGGGGGAGGGCAAGGGACGGCTACACCTTC
TRBJ1-1 - - TRBV4-3 CASSQEEWGGTEAFF TGCGCCAGCAGCCAAGAAGAATGGGGCGGCACTGAAGCTTTCTTT
TRBJ2-1 - TRBD2 TRBV5-1 CASSPLAGSYNEQFF TGCGCCAGCAGCCCGCTAGCGGGAAGTTACAATGAGCAGTTCTTC
TRBJ1-1 - TRBD1 TRBV29-1 CSGGQDNTEAFF TGCAGCGGGGGACAGGATAACACTGAAGCTTTCTTT
TRBJ2-3 - TRBD1 TRBV12-5 CASGQQGAGDTQYF TGTGCTAGTGGTCAACAGGGGGCTGGAGATACGCAGTATTTT